The 16 T cell receptor beta chains presented below share a single source sample, sequenced in a study of CD8+ T cells in alopecia areata. Once RNA had been extracted, it was reverse transcribed into cDNA to act as the sequencing template. The repertoire was sequenced with immunoSEQ multiplex PCR; TCRdb's copy has only in-frame clones and lacks some. The repertoire holds roughly 120,000 clones, with approximately 52% as singletons. Indicated treatment: oral pan-JAK inhibitor, 5-10 mg twice daily. This specimen consisted of CD8+ T cells sorted from blood, obtained at week 4, from a patient treated with tofacitinib. Receptor source: a human donor with alopecia areata.

This clone was counted a few times. The chain links TRBV7-9 to TRBJ2-3, with a tentative D call TRBD2 (5 bases). The CDR3 extends over 15 amino acids. Germline CDR1 is SEHNR and CDR2 is FQNEAQ (reference sequence). V dropped 5 bases and J dropped 1 base, with 13 bases sitting between them. The CDR3 coding sequence is TGTGCCAGCAGCCTCACCCGGGAAGGCACAGATACGCAGTATTTT. Residues: CASSLTREGTDTQYF.

The J gene is TRBJ1-2, the V gene TRBV12-5, with 7 bases matching TRBD1. Germline V gene data show CDR1 as LGHNT and CDR2 as FRNRAP. Unmatched junction bases numbered 10, after V lost 6 bases and J lost 9 bases. The CDR3 is 13 amino acids. Here the CDR3 reads CASGQGEEESYTF. The CDR3 coding sequence is TGTGCTAGTGGGCAGGGGGAGGAGGAAAGCTACACCTTC.

This clone was counted a few times. The V call is TRBV30, the J call TRBJ1-1; D gene unclear. This CDR3 is built from 12 residues. V shed 1 base and J shed 2 bases, with 5 bases lying between them. Germline CDR1 reads GTSNPN; CDR2 reads SVGIG (reference sequence). CDR3 amino acids: CAWSASNTEAFF. The CDR3, as DNA: TGTGCCTGGAGTGCAAGCAACACTGAAGCTTTCTTT.

This chain joins TRBV29-1 and TRBJ1-1, with TRBD1 identical over 7 bases. The CDR3 sequence is 11 residues long. J was trimmed by 7 bases and V by 7 bases; bases with no gene match: 6. Germline V gene data show CDR1 as SQVTM and CDR2 as ANQGSEA. In nucleotides, the CDR3 is TGCAGCGCCGGGGACAGCCTTGAAGCTTTCTTT. Translating gives CSAGDSLEAFF.

A word on this clone: Other DNA sequences in the sample encode the same CDR3. The chain links TRBV29-1 to TRBJ1-2, with D unresolved. Germline CDR1 is SQVTM and CDR2 is ANQGSEA. CDR3 length: 12 amino acids. V was trimmed by 1 base and J by 3 bases, leaving 6 bases between them. The CDR3 loop reads CSVEGEDYGYTF. Written as DNA, the CDR3 is TGCAGCGTTGAAGGGGAGGACTATGGCTACACCTTC.

This clone was counted a few times. The chain recombines TRBV29-1 with TRBJ2-7, with D uncertain. Germline V gene sequence: CDR1 SQVTM, CDR2 ANQGSEA. This CDR3 comprises 14 residues. V was pared by 3 bases and J by 2 bases, with 14 bases between. The CDR3 protein is CSVEKPPVPYEQYF. The CDR3 DNA reads TGCAGCGTTGAGAAACCCCCCGTTCCCTACGAGCAGTACTTC.

The chain couples TRBV30 to TRBJ2-5, with 7 nucleotides matching TRBD2. V trimming: 4 bases; J trimming: 2 bases; junction bases outside the gene matches: 7. CDR3 length: 14 amino acids. Germline V gene lookup returns CDR1 GTSNPN and CDR2 SVGIG (reference sequence). CDR3 amino acids: CAWTISSGQETQYF. The CDR3, as DNA: TGTGCCTGGACGATATCTAGCGGTCAAGAGACCCAGTACTTC.

The table lists this clone with a count of one. The chain combines TRBV7-8 with TRBJ1-2; 12 bases align to TRBD1. From germline, CDR1 is SGHVS and CDR2 FQNEAQ. Losses at the gene ends were 5 bases for V and 4 bases for J; bases not matched to a gene: 5. CDR3 length equals 15 residues. CDR3 loop: CASSLGTGGPYGYTF. In nucleotides, the CDR3 is TGTGCCAGCAGCCTAGGGACAGGGGGCCCCTATGGCTACACCTTC.

The chain is built from TRBV13 and TRBJ2-5; 7 nucleotides match TRBD2. The CDR3 is 15 residues long. CDR1 is PRHDT, CDR2 FYEKMQ, per germline (reference sequence). V dropped 5 bases and J dropped 5; count of bases not matched to a gene: 11. The CDR3 region is CASSLPRDGGETQYF. The CDR3 DNA follows: TGTGCCAGCAGCCTGCCGCGGGACGGGGGGGAGACCCAGTACTTC. The full variable domain, completed using reference TRBV13 and TRBJ2-5, is AAGVIQSPRHLIKEKRETATLKCYPIPRHDTVYWYQQGPGQDPQFLISFYEKMQSDKGSIPDRFSAQQFSDYHSELNMSSLELGDSALYFCASSLPRDGGETQYFGPGTRLLVL.

Details on this clone: The sample carries other DNA sequences with the same CDR3. The V gene is TRBV9, the J gene TRBJ2-3; D remains ambiguous. V was trimmed by 3 bases and J by 2 bases, leaving 4 bases between them. The CDR3 consists of 12 residues. CDR1 and CDR2 (germline): SGDLS, YYNGEE. In nucleotides, the CDR3 is TGTGCCAGCAGCGCTTACACAGATACGCAGTATTTT. Translating it yields CASSAYTDTQYF.

The chain links TRBV29-1 to TRBJ1-2; no reliable D call. The germline gives CDR1 SQVTM, CDR2 ANQGSEA. Trimming pared 3 bases from V and 5 bases from J, leaving 10 bases between. The CDR3 spans 12 residues. The CDR3: CSVEGHSYGYTF. In DNA, the CDR3 is TGCAGCGTTGAGGGTCACTCTTATGGCTACACCTTC. Using reference TRBV29-1 and TRBJ1-2 for the parts outside the CDR3, the full variable domain is SAVISQKPSRDICQRGTSLTIQCQVDSQVTMMFWYRQQPGQSLTLIATANQGSEATYESGFVIDKFPISRPNLTFSTLTVSNMSPEDSSIYLCSVEGHSYGYTFGSGTRLTVV.

This sequence joins TRBV10-3 and TRBJ2-7, with 9 bases lining up with TRBD1. Germline CDR1 is ENHRY and CDR2 is SYGVKD. The ends lost 2 bases at V and 2 bases at J; junction bases unmatched: 4. This CDR3 has 15 amino acids. This CDR3 is CAISEPGTGTYEQYF. The CDR3 bases are TGTGCCATCAGTGAGCCCGGGACAGGGACCTACGAGCAGTACTTC.

The chain combines TRBV7-8 with TRBJ1-4; D is undetermined. The CDR3 runs 13 residues. The V end was cut by 6 bases, the J end by 8 bases, with 13 bases between. Germline loops: CDR1 SGHVS, CDR2 FQNEAQ. CDR3 region: CASSQGVREKLFF. CDR3 nucleotides: TGTGCCAGCAGTCAAGGCGTTCGGGAAAAACTGTTTTTT.

This clone has more than one count but fewer than ten. The DNA for the CDR3 is TGTGCTAGTGGGGAGAGCTCTGGGGCCAACGTCCTGACTTTC. Its protein is CASGESSGANVLTF. The chain links TRBV12-5 to TRBJ2-6; D ambiguous. CDR3 length: 14 amino acids. Germline CDR1 and CDR2: LGHNT and FRNRAP. Trimming removed 6 bases at V and 0 bases at J, with 6 bases between.

Comments on this clone: In the same sample, other DNA sequences code for this CDR3. The chain is built from TRBV5-6 and TRBJ2-7; no definite D call. V dropped 0 bases and J dropped 2 bases, with 3 bases sitting between them. Germline CDR1 SGHDT, CDR2 YYEEEE. This CDR3 has 12 residues. The CDR3 region is CASSLGTYEQYF. CDR3 nucleotide sequence: TGTGCCAGCAGCTTGGGTACCTACGAGCAGTACTTC.

This clone has a handful of counts. The chain combines TRBV29-1 with TRBJ2-3; no reliable D call. The V gene's germline CDR1 is SQVTM and CDR2 ANQGSEA. This CDR3 spans 13 amino acids. The V gene lost 4 bases and the J gene lost 2 bases, with 10 bases spanning the gap. CDR3 region: CSVVGGNTDTQYF. The CDR3 region has the DNA TGCAGCGTTGTTGGCGGCAACACAGATACGCAGTATTTT.